The rows below give T cell receptor beta chains drawn from one sample of a study of CD8 T cells in ankylosing spondylitis. Using its own MiXCR run on the 5' RACE reads, TCRdb lists one record per CDR3 protein. Among about 330,000 distinct CDR3 sequences listed, 8% were seen once. Sequenced sample: blood, either unsorted or a sorted T cell fraction (not recorded which). The receptors originated from a male donor with ankylosing spondylitis. CDR3s include the opening cysteine and the closing phenylalanine or tryptophan. A D gene is named only where the DNA matches it firmly. Clone size is stated in some rows and not others, as once, few, many or a class when expanded.

j_call d_call clone_size v_call cdr3_aa cdr3_nt
TRBJ2-7 NA few TRBV4-1 CASSQAMKYEQYF TGCGCCAGCAGCCAAGCGATGAAATACGAGCAGTACTTC
TRBJ2-4 NA NA TRBV2 CASQGYAKNIQYF TGTGCCAGCCAGGGGTACGCCAAAAACATTCAGTACTTC
TRBJ1-6 NA NA TRBV7-9 CATSDPTNSPLHF TGTGCCACCTCGGACCCCACGAATTCACCCCTCCACTTT
TRBJ2-2 NA many TRBV10-3 CAISEGWGENTGELFF TGTGCCATCAGTGAGGGCTGGGGGGAGAACACCGGGGAGCTGTTTTTT
TRBJ2-1 TRBD1 few TRBV29-1 CSVKQGAVSDEQFF TGCAGCGTTAAACAGGGGGCGGTCTCCGATGAGCAGTTCTTC
TRBJ1-1 NA NA TRBV12-3/TRBV12-4 CAARGGATEAFF TGTGCCGCTCGGGGGGGCGCCACTGAAGCTTTCTTT
TRBJ2-1 NA NA TRBV28 CASSSPLASMRNEQFF TGTGCCAGCAGTTCACCTCTAGCGAGCATGAGGAATGAGCAGTTCTTC
TRBJ1-5 NA NA TRBV6-2/TRBV6-3 CASSYGGAFGPQHF TGTGCCAGCAGTTACGGGGGGGCCTTTGGGCCCCAGCATTTT
TRBJ1-1 NA NA TRBV6-1 CASKMDSSNTEAFF TGTGCCAGCAAAATGGACAGTTCGAACACTGAAGCTTTCTTT
TRBJ2-7 TRBD1 NA TRBV28 CASSLSSGGRYEQYF TGTGCCAGCAGTTTATCTTCAGGGGGCCGCTACGAGCAGTACTTC
TRBJ2-1 TRBD2 NA TRBV6-1 CASSRRLAGRLNNEQFF TGTGCCAGCAGCCGCAGACTAGCGGGACGCCTCAACAATGAGCAGTTCTTC
TRBJ2-1 NA NA TRBV25-1 CASTIGGPYNEQFF TGTGCCAGCACCATCGGGGGACCGTACAATGAGCAGTTCTTC
TRBJ1-4 NA NA TRBV29-1 CSVAGSTNEKLFF TGCAGCGTCGCGGGGTCGACTAATGAAAAACTGTTTTTT
TRBJ2-1 NA few TRBV5-1 CASSPERAIPYNEQFF TGCGCCAGCAGCCCAGAACGGGCAATCCCCTACAATGAGCAGTTCTTC
TRBJ2-1 TRBD2 many TRBV7-8 CASSSSGAGDGNEQFF TGTGCCAGCAGCTCGTCCGGGGCGGGAGATGGCAATGAGCAGTTCTTC
TRBJ1-5 NA few TRBV5-1 CASSLEPVYSNQPQHF TGCGCCAGCAGCTTGGAGCCGGTATATAGCAATCAGCCCCAGCATTTT
TRBJ2-7 NA few TRBV2 CASMGGYEQYF TGTGCCAGTATGGGGGGCTACGAGCAGTACTTC
TRBJ2-3 TRBD2 few TRBV6-5 CASSYTSGRGTDTQYF TGTGCCAGCAGTTACACTAGCGGGAGGGGCACAGATACGCAGTATTTT
TRBJ1-4 NA few TRBV28 CASSTIRQATNEKLFF TGTGCCAGCAGTACTATCCGACAAGCAACTAATGAAAAACTGTTTTTT
TRBJ2-7 NA NA TRBV20-1 CSAKMGSDEQYF TGCAGTGCTAAAATGGGGAGCGACGAGCAGTACTTC
TRBJ2-2 NA few TRBV9 CASSAGPPDTGELFF TGTGCCAGCAGCGCGGGACCCCCGGACACCGGGGAGCTGTTTTTT
TRBJ2-3 NA NA TRBV6-1 CASRRDSTDAQYF TGTGCCAGCAGGCGAGACAGCACAGATGCGCAGTATTTT
TRBJ1-3 TRBD1 few TRBV12-3/TRBV12-4 CASSRQGSGNTIYF TGTGCCAGCAGTCGACAGGGCTCCGGAAACACCATATATTTT
TRBJ2-7 NA few TRBV15 CATSRDHHGQLTTYEQYF TGTGCCACCAGCAGAGATCACCACGGCCAGTTAACGACCTACGAGCAGTACTTC
TRBJ2-7 TRBD2 NA TRBV20-1 CSAAPLAGDGYEQYF TGCAGTGCTGCCCCCCTAGCGGGAGACGGGTACGAGCAGTACTTC
TRBJ2-5 TRBD1 few TRBV12-5 CASGRQGRLQETQYF TGTGCTAGTGGCAGACAGGGGCGGCTACAAGAGACCCAGTACTTC
TRBJ2-1 TRBD2 few TRBV5-1 CASSLGTSGIYNEQFF TGCGCCAGCAGCTTGGGGACTAGCGGAATCTACAATGAGCAGTTCTTC
TRBJ1-5 NA NA TRBV28 CASSLVVWQPQHF TGTGCCAGCAGTTTAGTGGTGTGGCAGCCCCAGCATTTT